The source of this T cell receptor beta chain is a study of vaccination effects on CD4 cells after COVID-19. Overall study context: Under the ViraFEST assay, PBMC were stimulated with viral peptide pools so that antigen-specific CD4+ T cells expanded. Sequencing was performed afterwards.

Germline CDR1 and CDR2: SGHRS and YFSETQ. Trimming shortened V by 0 bases and J by 0 bases, and 3 bases separated the two germline ends. The length of the CDR3 is 14 residues. The authors isolated CD4+ T cells after 10 days of culture. A PCR test confirmed that the person had SARS-CoV-2 infection between March and December 2020. All study participants received two doses of BNT162b2 or mRNA-1273 vaccine. Points on this clone: Its antigen is currently unknown.

Assay: immunoSEQ multiplex PCR; the TCRdb copy retains only in-frame clones and omits some. The data show nearly 35,000 clones, roughly 75% seen once. The specimen was CD4+ T cells from PBMCs cultured without peptide, collected after COVID-19 vaccination. This TCR derives from a human donor who had a prior SARS-CoV-2 infection. The V and J genes are TRBV5-1 and TRBJ2-2; no clear D gene. CDR3: CASSLGANTGELFF. CDR3 coding DNA: TGCGCCAGCAGCTTGGGGGCGAACACCGGGGAGCTGTTTTTT.